This is a list of T cell receptor beta chains from one sample in a study of blood T cell repertoires in COVID-19. The table came from immunoSEQ multiplex PCR; TCRdb's copy has only in-frame clones and leaves some out. The sample contains approximately 130,000 clones, more than 80% of which appear only once. The sample was peripheral blood. Receptor source: a human donor in a cohort sampled during active COVID-19. Each CDR3 is given with its conserved first and last residue. Fields, in order: J gene, V gene, D gene, clone size, CDR3 protein, CDR3 DNA. D genes are given only for firm matches. The size of a clone is reported for some rows only, either as once, few or many, or as a class for expanded clones.

TRBJ1-2 | TRBV7-8 | . | . | CASSSRDLNYGYTF | TGTGCCAGCAGCTCAAGGGACTTGAACTATGGCTACACCTTC
TRBJ2-3 | TRBV6-5 | . | . | CASMVAHSTDTQYF | TGTGCCAGCATGGTAGCGCACAGCACAGATACGCAGTATTTT
TRBJ2-2 | TRBV5-6 | . | once | CAGYGGFAGELFF | TGTGCCGGGTACGGCGGGTTCGCCGGGGAGCTGTTTTTT
TRBJ2-1 | TRBV9 | . | . | CASSVRSENEQFF | TGTGCCAGCAGCGTGCGGTCTGAGAATGAGCAGTTCTTC
TRBJ2-7 | TRBV6-5 | . | many | CASILGVARYEQYF | TGTGCCAGCATTCTCGGGGTAGCGCGGTACGAGCAGTACTTC
TRBJ2-1 | TRBV6-2/TRBV6-3 | . | . | CASSRSIEGDEQFF | TGTGCCAGCAGCCGGTCCATTGAGGGGGATGAGCAGTTCTTC
TRBJ1-4 | TRBV5-6 | . | . | CASSLAGGKELFF | TGTGCCAGCAGCTTGGCCGGGGGGAAGGAACTGTTTTTT
TRBJ1-6 | TRBV12-5 | TRBD1 | many | CASGLGQEYSPLHF | TGTGCTAGTGGATTGGGACAGGAATATTCACCCCTCCACTTT
TRBJ2-7 | TRBV7-2 | . | . | CASSQQRSYEQYF | TGTGCCAGCAGCCAACAACGATCCTACGAGCAGTACTTC
TRBJ2-7 | TRBV6-6 | . | . | CASSPEITGSYEQYF | TGTGCCAGCAGTCCCGAGATAACAGGCTCCTACGAGCAGTACTTC
TRBJ1-2 | TRBV5-6 | . | . | CASSSYGTKSYTF | TGTGCCAGCAGTTCGTATGGGACAAAGAGCTACACCTTC
TRBJ1-5 | TRBV19 | TRBD1 | . | CASSFLSRDSYQPQHF | TGTGCCAGTAGTTTCCTATCGAGGGACAGCTATCAGCCCCAGCATTTT
TRBJ1-1 | TRBV4-3 | . | . | CASSPGVGKGMNTEAFF | TGCGCCAGCAGCCCGGGAGTGGGAAAAGGTATGAACACTGAAGCTTTCTTT
TRBJ2-3 | TRBV15 | . | once | CATSRGATDTQYF | TGTGCCACCAGTCGGGGGGCCACAGATACGCAGTATTTT
TRBJ2-3 | TRBV24-1 | TRBD1 | . | CATSDPTGGVSDTQYF | TGTGCCACCAGTGACCCTACAGGGGGCGTCTCAGATACGCAGTATTTT
TRBJ2-5 | TRBV7-3 | . | . | CASSLDFKETQYF | TGTGCCAGCAGCTTAGACTTTAAAGAGACCCAGTACTTC
TRBJ2-1 | TRBV6-5 | . | . | CASTLTRGSNNEQFF | TGTGCCAGCACCCTAACCCGGGGGTCCAACAATGAGCAGTTCTTC
TRBJ2-2 | TRBV5-6 | . | . | CASNTLGGNTGELFF | TGTGCCAGCAATACACTAGGGGGTAACACCGGGGAGCTGTTTTTT
TRBJ2-2 | TRBV29-1 | . | . | CSVEGAGFTGELFF | TGCAGCGTTGAAGGGGCGGGGTTCACCGGGGAGCTGTTTTTT
TRBJ1-5 | TRBV20-1 | . | . | CSASFPGEHQPQHF | TGCAGTGCTAGTTTCCCGGGGGAGCATCAGCCCCAGCATTTT
TRBJ1-6 | TRBV28 | . | . | CASSFEMRLGHNYNSPLHF | TGTGCCAGCAGTTTTGAAATGAGGTTAGGACATAACTATAATTCACCCCTCCACTTT
TRBJ2-3 | TRBV2 | . | . | CASSDLGQGGKSTDTQYF | TGTGCCAGCAGTGATCTTGGACAGGGAGGGAAGAGCACAGATACGCAGTATTTT
TRBJ1-5 | TRBV6-5 | . | . | CASSYAAAENQPQHF | TGTGCCAGCAGTTATGCGGCAGCTGAAAATCAGCCCCAGCATTTT
TRBJ2-3 | TRBV29-1 | TRBD2 | many | CSVVRLAGGADTQYF | TGCAGCGTTGTACGTCTAGCGGGAGGTGCAGATACGCAGTATTTT
TRBJ2-5 | TRBV2 | TRBD2 | . | CASSWTSGKETQYF | TGTGCCAGCAGTTGGACTAGCGGGAAAGAGACCCAGTACTTC
TRBJ1-2 | TRBV25-1 | . | . | CASSEPGVYGYTF | TGTGCCAGCAGTGAACCGGGAGTGTATGGCTACACCTTC
TRBJ2-3 | TRBV6-5 | TRBD2 | . | CASSVLAGEGDTQYF | TGTGCCAGCAGCGTACTAGCGGGAGAGGGAGATACGCAGTATTTT
TRBJ1-4 | TRBV9 | TRBD1 | . | CASSRQGTDEKLFF | TGTGCCAGCAGCCGACAGGGGACAGATGAAAAACTGTTTTTT
TRBJ2-3 | TRBV11-2 | TRBD2 | . | CASSSLAGAGTDTQYF | TGTGCCAGCAGCTCCTTAGCGGGAGCGGGGACAGATACGCAGTATTTT
TRBJ2-3 | TRBV11-3 | . | . | CASSTSLGGKTADTQYF | TGTGCCAGCAGCACCTCCTTGGGGGGTAAGACGGCAGATACGCAGTATTTT
TRBJ1-1 | TRBV5-1 | TRBD1 | . | CASSARQGKNTEAFF | TGCGCCAGCAGCGCCCGACAGGGGAAGAACACTGAAGCTTTCTTT
TRBJ1-3 | TRBV18 | TRBD1 | few | CASSPGTGTGNTIYF | TGTGCCAGCTCCCCCGGGACAGGGACTGGAAACACCATATATTTT
TRBJ1-4 | TRBV4-1 | . | few | CASSSRASEKLFF | TGCGCCAGCAGCTCCCGAGCGAGTGAAAAACTGTTTTTT
TRBJ1-2 | TRBV6-5 | . | . | CASRWGQFQGYTF | TGTGCCAGCCGTTGGGGGCAATTCCAGGGCTACACCTTC
TRBJ2-7 | TRBV21-1 | . | . | CASIIAETRSYEQYF | TGTGCCAGCATAATAGCGGAAACTAGGTCCTACGAGCAGTACTTC
TRBJ2-1 | TRBV24-1 | TRBD2 | . | CATSDSLAGRYNEQFF | TGTGCCACCAGTGACTCTCTAGCGGGAAGGTACAATGAGCAGTTCTTC
TRBJ1-2 | TRBV5-6 | TRBD1 | . | CASKHRGLLSGGYTF | TGTGCCAGCAAACACAGGGGGCTCCTTTCGGGTGGCTACACCTTC
TRBJ1-5 | TRBV11-2 | . | . | CASSLGAGVDQPQHF | TGTGCCAGCAGCTTAGGTGCAGGGGTTGATCAGCCCCAGCATTTT
TRBJ1-1 | TRBV6-5 | TRBD1 | . | CASPTDRGNTEAFF | TGTGCCAGCCCAACGGACAGGGGGAACACTGAAGCTTTCTTT
TRBJ2-1 | TRBV5-1 | TRBD2 | . | CASSMLAGYEQFF | TGCGCCAGCAGCATGCTAGCGGGGTATGAGCAGTTCTTC
TRBJ2-7 | TRBV5-1 | TRBD1 | . | CASSLSGTGGSYEQYF | TGCGCCAGCAGCTTGTCCGGGACAGGGGGATCCTACGAGCAGTACTTC
TRBJ2-5 | TRBV5-4 | . | . | CASSPAGPKRETQYF | TGTGCCAGCAGCCCCGCGGGACCTAAGCGGGAGACCCAGTACTTC
TRBJ2-7 | TRBV5-1 | TRBD1 | . | CASSGTGGLYEQYF | TGCGCCAGCAGTGGGACAGGGGGCCTTTACGAGCAGTACTTC
TRBJ2-7 | TRBV13 | TRBD1 | few | CASSPETGGEQYF | TGTGCCAGCAGCCCGGAAACAGGGGGTGAGCAGTACTTC
TRBJ1-2 | TRBV6-1 | TRBD1 | . | CASSEAWTGGSFNYGYTF | TGTGCCAGCAGTGAAGCGTGGACAGGGGGATCTTTTAACTATGGCTACACCTTC
TRBJ1-2 | TRBV12-3/TRBV12-4 | . | few | CASTPGGGLGYTF | TGTGCCAGCACCCCTGGGGGGGGCCTAGGCTACACCTTC
TRBJ2-5 | TRBV11-2 | TRBD2 | . | CASSLAAGGGETQYF | TGTGCCAGCAGCTTAGCGGCGGGGGGAGGAGAGACCCAGTACTTC
TRBJ1-6 | TRBV28 | . | . | CASSFGNSPLHF | TGTGCCAGCAGTTTTGGCAATTCACCCCTCCACTTT
TRBJ2-5 | TRBV2 | TRBD2 | . | CASSGFLAGGQETQYF | TGTGCCAGCAGTGGGTTCTTAGCGGGGGGGCAAGAGACCCAGTACTTC
TRBJ2-2 | TRBV6-2/TRBV6-3 | TRBD2 | few | CASSERTSATGELFF | TGTGCCAGCAGCGAGAGGACTAGCGCGACCGGGGAGCTGTTTTTT
TRBJ2-2 | TRBV5-1 | . | . | CASSLTLNTYDGELFF | TGCGCCAGCAGCTTGACCCTGAACACGTATGACGGGGAGCTGTTTTTT
TRBJ2-5 | TRBV7-2 | . | once | CASSLAIERGETQYF | TGTGCCAGCAGCTTGGCCATAGAGCGTGGAGAGACCCAGTACTTC
TRBJ2-1 | TRBV5-4 | . | . | CASSRVSGDGQFF | TGTGCCAGCAGCCGAGTTTCAGGTGATGGGCAGTTCTTC
TRBJ2-5 | TRBV5-1 | TRBD1 | . | CASSLGFQGVETQYF | TGCGCCAGCAGCTTGGGGTTTCAGGGGGTCGAGACCCAGTACTTC
TRBJ2-5 | TRBV19 | TRBD2 | . | CASSMTSGGRGETQYF | TGTGCCAGTAGTATGACTAGCGGGGGTCGGGGGGAGACCCAGTACTTC
TRBJ1-6 | TRBV27 | TRBD1 | once | CASSPNRGGNSPLHF | TGTGCCAGCAGTCCAAACAGGGGGGGTAATTCACCCCTCCACTTT
TRBJ2-7 | TRBV19 | TRBD1 | many | CASKGQGVEQYF | TGTGCCAGTAAAGGACAGGGGGTCGAGCAGTACTTC
TRBJ2-7 | TRBV12-3/TRBV12-4 | . | . | CASSPPGVYEQYF | TGTGCCAGCAGTCCCCCGGGTGTCTACGAGCAGTACTTC
TRBJ2-1 | TRBV27 | TRBD1 | . | CASTSPAGSPGGSQFF | TGTGCCAGCACCTCCCCGGCAGGATCCCCAGGGGGCTCGCAGTTCTTC